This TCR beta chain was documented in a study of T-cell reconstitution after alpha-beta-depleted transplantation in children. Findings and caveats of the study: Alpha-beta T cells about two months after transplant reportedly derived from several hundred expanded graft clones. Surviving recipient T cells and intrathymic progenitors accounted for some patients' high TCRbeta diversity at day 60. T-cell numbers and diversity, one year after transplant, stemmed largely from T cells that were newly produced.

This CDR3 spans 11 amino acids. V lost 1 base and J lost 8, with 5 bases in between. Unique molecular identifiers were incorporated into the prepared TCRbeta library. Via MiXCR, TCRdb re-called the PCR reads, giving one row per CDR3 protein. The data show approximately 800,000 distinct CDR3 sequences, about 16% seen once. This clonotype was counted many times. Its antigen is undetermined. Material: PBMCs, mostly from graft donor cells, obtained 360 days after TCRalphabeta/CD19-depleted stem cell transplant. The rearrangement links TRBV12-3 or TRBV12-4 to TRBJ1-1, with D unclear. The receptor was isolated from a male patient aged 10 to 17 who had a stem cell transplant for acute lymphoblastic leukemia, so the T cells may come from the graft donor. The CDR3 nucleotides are TGTGCCAGCAGTTTAGGTAGAGAAGCTTTCTTT. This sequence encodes CASSLGREAFF.